What follows are 7 T cell receptor beta chains derived from one specimen sequenced in a study of T cells in Graves' hyperthyroidism and ophthalmopathy. TCR beta CDR3 regions were amplified from RNA transcripts. RT-PCR in the first round (using the HTBI primer set) targeted the TCR CDR3. MiXCR, applied by TCRdb to the multiplex PCR reads, yields one record per CDR3 protein. The sample lists roughly 420,000 distinct CDR3 sequences, around 16% occurring once. The sample consisted of blood. The receptors stem from a woman aged 18-29 years with Graves' hyperthyroidism.

This clonotype was recorded many times. The rearrangement uses TRBV12-3 or TRBV12-4 and TRBJ1-6, with D perhaps matching TRBD1 (5 bases). The germline V and J ends were trimmed by 7 bases and 4 bases, with 17 bases remaining between them. The CDR3 is 16 amino acids. DNA of the CDR3: TGTGCCAGCATCCCTCTCTGGGGGGGGTATAATTCACCCCTCCACTTT. Translation: CASIPLWGGYNSPLHF.

In the case of this clonotype: This may come from a read error, since a much larger clone is one base off. J is TRBJ1-2 and V is TRBV28; TRBD1 matches at 9 bases. The CDR3 has 14 amino acids. Germline V gene data show CDR1 as MDHEN and CDR2 as SYDVKM. V was pared by 2 bases and J by 8 bases, with 6 bases of the junction left unmatched. The CDR3 reads CASSLTGGVEGYTF. The CDR3 DNA is TGTGCCAGCAGTTTAACAGGGGGCGTTGAAGGCTACACCTTC.

V and J are TRBV6-2 or TRBV6-3 and TRBJ2-1; 15 bases fit TRBD2. V shed 4 bases, J shed 8 bases, and the junction held 0 bases outside the gene matches. Germline V gene sequence: CDR1 MNHEY, CDR2 SVGEGT. This CDR3 spans 14 amino acids. Written as DNA, the CDR3 is TGTGCCAGCAGTTGGACTAGCGGGGGGGATGAGCAGTTCTTC. Translated: CASSWTSGGDEQFF.

The J gene is TRBJ1-5, the V gene TRBV20-1; unclear D gene. This CDR3 comprises 14 residues. Between the trimmed V and J ends, which lost 3 bases and 4 bases, there was a span of 13 bases. CDR1 is DFQATT, CDR2 SNEGSKA, per germline (reference sequence). CDR3 in DNA: TGCAGTGCTAGTAGTCGTCAGGAAAATCAGCCCCAGCATTTT. This sequence encodes CSASSRQENQPQHF.

Ten or more counts support this clonotype. J is TRBJ1-1 and V is TRBV29-1, with D perhaps matching TRBD1 (5 bases). Trimming cost V 6 bases and J 8 bases, with 10 bases left between them. The germline V gene has CDR1 SQVTM and CDR2 ANQGSEA. This CDR3 is 10 amino acids long. The CDR3 DNA follows: TGCAGCGTCTGGGACCCAGAAGCTTTCTTT. Translating it yields CSVWDPEAFF.

This clonotype was counted at least ten times. The chain carries TRBV9 and TRBJ2-7, with TRBD2 as a possible D gene (5 bases). CDR1 and CDR2 (germline): SGDLS, YYNGEE. With 0 bases removed from V and 5 bases from J, the gap between germline ends came to 12 bases. The CDR3 totals 14 residues. CDR3 sequence: CASSVAPSSHEQYF. CDR3 bases: TGTGCCAGCAGCGTAGCTCCTAGCAGCCACGAGCAGTACTTC.

This clonotype has just a few counts. This chain joins TRBV27 and TRBJ1-6; D is ambiguous. V was shortened by 3 bases and J by 1 base, with 4 bases between the two germline ends. Germline CDR1 and CDR2: MNHEY and SMNVEV (reference sequence). The CDR3 has 14 residues. The CDR3 coding sequence is TGTGCCAGCAGTTTTCGGTCCTATAATTCACCCCTCCACTTT. This translates into CASSFRSYNSPLHF.